Described below is a single TCR beta chain sequence and its context. Individuals aged about 18 to 100 years were recruited from about two dozen US areas. Within 2 weeks before study entry, exposed participants met a COVID-19 case. Using immunoSEQ multiplex PCR, the repertoire was profiled, and TCRdb retains in-frame clones only, with some absent. The top ten clones hold approximately 1% of a sample with under 400,000 clones, roughly 90% of them seen once. This entry comes from a study of blood T cell repertoires in COVID-19. Looking at the study overall: Sites in the United States, Italy and Spain provided acute and convalescent COVID-19 samples. The cDNA or gDNA used as material had been derived from T cells, B-cell-depleted T cells, or PBMCs.

Trimming removed 4 bases from V and 2 bases from J; junction bases left unmatched: 14. CDR3 length equals 18 residues. CDR1 and CDR2 (germline): SEHNR, FQNEAQ (reference sequence). The clonotype was recovered from a woman aged 25 to 39 who had been exposed to COVID-19. The chain combines TRBV7-9 with TRBJ2-5; 9 nucleotides align to TRBD2. Sequenced sample: PBMCs or T cells enriched from blood (not recorded which). The CDR3, as DNA: TGTGCCAGCAGCTCGCCCCGGCGGGAGGGCGCTTATCAAGAGACCCAGTACTTC. The encoded protein is CASSSPRREGAYQETQYF.